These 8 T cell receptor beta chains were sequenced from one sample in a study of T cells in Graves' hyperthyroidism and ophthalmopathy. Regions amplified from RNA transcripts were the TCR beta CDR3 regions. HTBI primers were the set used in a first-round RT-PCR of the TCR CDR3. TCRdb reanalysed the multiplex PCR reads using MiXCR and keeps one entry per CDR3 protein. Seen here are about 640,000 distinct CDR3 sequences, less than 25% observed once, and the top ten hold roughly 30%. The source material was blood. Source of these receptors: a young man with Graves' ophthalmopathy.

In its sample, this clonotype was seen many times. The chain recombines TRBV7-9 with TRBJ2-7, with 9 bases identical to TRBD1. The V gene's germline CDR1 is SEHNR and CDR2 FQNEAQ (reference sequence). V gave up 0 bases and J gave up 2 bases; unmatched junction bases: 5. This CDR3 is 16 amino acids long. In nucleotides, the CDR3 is TGTGCCAGCAGCTTAGCCCACGGGACAGGGACCTACGAGCAGTACTTC. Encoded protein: CASSLAHGTGTYEQYF.

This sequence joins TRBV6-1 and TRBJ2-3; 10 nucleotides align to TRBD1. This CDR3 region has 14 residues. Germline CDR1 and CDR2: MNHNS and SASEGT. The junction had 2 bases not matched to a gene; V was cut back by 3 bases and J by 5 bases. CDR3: CASSETGGVDTQYF. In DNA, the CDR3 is TGTGCCAGCAGTGAGACAGGGGGCGTAGATACGCAGTATTTT.

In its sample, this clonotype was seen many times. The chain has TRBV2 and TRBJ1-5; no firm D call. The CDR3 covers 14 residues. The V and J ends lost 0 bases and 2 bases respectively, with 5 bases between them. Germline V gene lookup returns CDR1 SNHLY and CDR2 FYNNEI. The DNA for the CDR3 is TGTGCCAGCAGTGAAGCCCTTCGCAATCAGCCCCAGCATTTT. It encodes CASSEALRNQPQHF.

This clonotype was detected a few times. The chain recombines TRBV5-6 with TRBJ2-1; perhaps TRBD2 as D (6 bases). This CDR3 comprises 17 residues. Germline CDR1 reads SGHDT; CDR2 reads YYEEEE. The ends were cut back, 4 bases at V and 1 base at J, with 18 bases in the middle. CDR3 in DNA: TGTGCCAGCAGCCCCGTTGGGTGGGGGGAATCCTACAATGAGCAGTTCTTC. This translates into CASSPVGWGESYNEQFF. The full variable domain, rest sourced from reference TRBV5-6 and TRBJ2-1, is DAGVTQSPTHLIKTRGQQVTLRCSPKSGHDTVSWYQQALGQGPQFIFQYYEEEERQRGNFPDRFSGHQFPNYSSELNVNALLLGDSALYLCASSPVGWGESYNEQFFGPGTRLTVL.

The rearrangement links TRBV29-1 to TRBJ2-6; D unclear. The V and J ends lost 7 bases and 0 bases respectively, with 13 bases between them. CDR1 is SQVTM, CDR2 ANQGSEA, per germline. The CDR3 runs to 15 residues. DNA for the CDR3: TGCAGCGCCTATACTGATGTCTCTGGGGCCAACGTCCTGACTTTC. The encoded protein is CSAYTDVSGANVLTF.

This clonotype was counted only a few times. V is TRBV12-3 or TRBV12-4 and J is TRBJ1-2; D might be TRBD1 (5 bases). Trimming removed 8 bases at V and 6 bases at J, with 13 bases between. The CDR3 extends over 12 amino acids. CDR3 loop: CASGREEHGYTF. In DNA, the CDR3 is TGTGCCAGCGGCAGGGAAGAACATGGCTACACCTTC.

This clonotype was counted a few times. The chain's CDR3 is CSARPTGATTGELFF. CDR3 coding DNA: TGCAGTGCTAGACCGACAGGGGCGACCACCGGGGAGCTGTTTTTT. The V and J genes are TRBV20-1 and TRBJ2-2; 8 nucleotides agree with TRBD1. Germline V lookup: CDR1 DFQATT, CDR2 SNEGSKA (reference sequence). The junction had 6 bases not matched to a gene; V was cut back by 2 bases and J by 4 bases. The CDR3 runs 15 residues.

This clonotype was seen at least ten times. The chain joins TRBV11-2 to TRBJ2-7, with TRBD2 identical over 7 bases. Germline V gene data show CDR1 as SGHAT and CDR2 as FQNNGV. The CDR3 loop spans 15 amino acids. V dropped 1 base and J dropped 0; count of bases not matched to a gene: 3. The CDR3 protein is CASSLVLAVSYEQYF. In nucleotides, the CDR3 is TGTGCCAGCAGCTTAGTCCTAGCGGTCTCCTACGAGCAGTACTTC.